The rows below give T cell receptor beta chains drawn from one sample of a study of identical twins. TCRdb ran MiXCR on the 5' RACE reads and lists one entry per CDR3 protein. The sample lists approximately 690,000 distinct CDR3 sequences, approximately 6% seen once, with around 1.7% in the top ten. The source material was naive T cells sorted from blood. These receptors all stem from a man younger than 35 in good health. Both conserved end residues are part of each CDR3. D genes are given only for firm matches. Clone size is stated in some rows and not others, as once, few, many or a class when expanded.

abundance	v_gene	j_gene	d_gene	CDR3aa	CDR3nt
few	TRBV6-5	TRBJ2-5	TRBD1	CASSFTWGQGTETQYF	TGTGCCAGCAGTTTCACTTGGGGACAGGGGACGGAGACCCAGTACTTC
few	TRBV6-1	TRBJ2-3	-	CASRAGYTDTQYF	TGTGCCAGCCGGGCCGGATACACAGATACGCAGTATTTT
many	TRBV5-5	TRBJ2-1	-	CASSLAWGLQFF	TGTGCCAGCAGCTTGGCCTGGGGTTTGCAGTTCTTC
many	TRBV14	TRBJ2-5	-	CASSQDLGKTQYF	TGTGCCAGCAGCCAAGATCTGGGAAAGACCCAGTACTTC
few	TRBV7-3	TRBJ1-2	-	CASSSQGEANYGYTF	TGTGCCAGCAGCTCCCAAGGGGAAGCTAACTATGGCTACACCTTC
few	TRBV12-3/TRBV12-4	TRBJ2-1	TRBD2	CASTFREGNEQFF	TGTGCCAGCACCTTCCGGGAGGGCAATGAGCAGTTCTTC
-	TRBV7-8	TRBJ2-1	TRBD2	CASSLPTSGRGNEQFF	TGTGCCAGCAGCTTACCGACTAGCGGGAGGGGCAATGAGCAGTTCTTC
many	TRBV29-1	TRBJ2-3	-	CSGGDADTQYF	TGCAGCGGTGGTGACGCAGATACGCAGTATTTT
-	TRBV6-1	TRBJ2-5	-	CATLGAVGETQYF	TGTGCCACCCTAGGCGCCGTCGGAGAGACCCAGTACTTC
many	TRBV11-2	TRBJ2-1	-	CASSPSPTAKGGMFF	TGTGCCAGCAGCCCTAGCCCAACGGCTAAAGGTGGTATGTTCTTC
many	TRBV9	TRBJ2-7	-	CASSDGKNEQYF	TGTGCCAGCAGCGATGGCAAAAACGAGCAGTACTTC
many	TRBV24-1	TRBJ2-1	-	CATSDFIGEQFF	TGTGCCACCAGTGATTTCATCGGTGAGCAGTTCTTC
many	TRBV5-1	TRBJ2-1	TRBD1	CASSPGQGSIQFF	TGCGCCAGCAGCCCCGGACAGGGTTCAATTCAGTTCTTC
many	TRBV20-1	TRBJ2-3	TRBD2	CSAIWSSGGGTDTQYF	TGCAGTGCGATATGGTCCTCGGGAGGCGGGACAGATACGCAGTATTTT
-	TRBV9	TRBJ2-2	-	CASSVPEIGFGGELFF	TGTGCCAGCAGCGTCCCCGAGATAGGGTTTGGCGGGGAGCTGTTTTTT
many	TRBV29-1	TRBJ2-1	TRBD1	CSVAMGTELNEQFF	TGCAGCGTTGCCATGGGGACAGAACTCAATGAGCAGTTCTTC
many	TRBV5-1	TRBJ2-3	TRBD2	CASSLLASGRMAETDTQYF	TGCGCCAGCAGCTTACTGGCTAGCGGGAGGATGGCGGAAACAGATACGCAGTATTTT
many	TRBV10-3	TRBJ2-2	-	CAISPQWTATGELFF	TGTGCCATTTCACCTCAGTGGACAGCCACCGGGGAGCTGTTTTTT
many	TRBV3-1	TRBJ2-3	-	CASSQVVGTSTDTQYF	TGTGCCAGCAGCCAAGTCGTAGGGACGAGCACAGATACGCAGTATTTT
few	TRBV7-9	TRBJ2-7	TRBD1	CASIPGQGIYEQYF	TGTGCCAGCATACCGGGACAGGGTATCTACGAGCAGTACTTC
few	TRBV29-1	TRBJ2-1	-	CSVIPDRFF	TGCAGCGTTATCCCGGACAGGTTCTTC
-	TRBV4-3	TRBJ1-2	-	CASSQEGQIDGYTF	TGCGCCAGCAGCCAAGAAGGCCAGATAGATGGCTACACCTTC
-	TRBV11-2	TRBJ2-1	TRBD2	CASRKLAGTYNEQFF	TGTGCCAGCAGAAAACTAGCGGGGACCTACAATGAGCAGTTCTTC
few	TRBV7-2	TRBJ1-3	-	CASSFWNGNTIYF	TGTGCCAGCAGCTTCTGGAATGGAAACACCATATATTTT
few	TRBV4-2	TRBJ1-1	-	CASSLHSSVGNTEAFF	TGTGCCAGCAGCCTTCATTCCAGTGTAGGGAACACTGAAGCTTTCTTT
few	TRBV5-8	TRBJ2-7	TRBD2	CASSEAGANYEQYF	TGTGCCAGCAGCGAAGCGGGAGCAAACTACGAGCAGTACTTC
many	TRBV7-2	TRBJ2-3	-	CASSYGARNTQYF	TGTGCCAGCAGCTATGGGGCCAGAAATACGCAGTATTTT
-	TRBV20-1	TRBJ2-1	TRBD2	CSASVDSGIQSGFF	TGCAGTGCTAGTGTGGATAGCGGGATCCAAAGTGGGTTCTTC
many	TRBV5-6	TRBJ2-7	TRBD2	CASSRLAGGPYEQYF	TGTGCCAGCAGTCGACTAGCGGGAGGCCCCTACGAGCAGTACTTC
-	TRBV25-1	TRBJ2-2	-	CASSVSGHPGELFF	TGTGCCAGCAGTGTATCAGGCCACCCCGGGGAGCTGTTTTTT
many	TRBV12-3/TRBV12-4	TRBJ2-6	-	CASSLSSGANVLTF	TGTGCCAGCAGCCTAAGCTCTGGGGCCAACGTCCTGACTTTC
-	TRBV7-2	TRBJ2-5	TRBD2	CASSPTSWYQETQYF	TGTGCCAGCAGCCCGACTAGCTGGTACCAAGAGACCCAGTACTTC
few	TRBV7-9	TRBJ2-3	-	CASKRGERDTQYF	TGTGCCAGCAAACGGGGAGAGCGGGATACGCAGTATTTT
-	TRBV5-1	TRBJ2-3	-	CASSLAAPDTQYF	TGCGCCAGCAGCTTGGCCGCCCCAGATACGCAGTATTTT
many	TRBV12-3/TRBV12-4	TRBJ2-2	-	CASSLPRVGPMNTGELFF	TGTGCCAGCAGTTTGCCCAGGGTGGGACCAATGAACACCGGGGAGCTGTTTTTT
many	TRBV24-1	TRBJ2-1	-	CATSDFGVGGEQFF	TGTGCCACCAGTGATTTTGGCGTTGGCGGTGAGCAGTTCTTC
many	TRBV10-3	TRBJ2-7	-	CAISDPQTGGTYEQYF	TGTGCCATCAGTGACCCACAAACCGGCGGGACTTACGAGCAGTACTTC
many	TRBV12-3/TRBV12-4	TRBJ1-4	-	CASSSSLSNEKLFF	-
-	TRBV6-1	TRBJ2-5	-	CASNVPGGETQYF	TGTGCCAGCAATGTCCCGGGTGGGGAGACCCAGTACTTC
many	TRBV7-8	TRBJ2-5	-	CASSLELAQETQYF	TGTGCCAGCAGCTTAGAACTAGCTCAAGAGACCCAGTACTTC
-	TRBV4-3	TRBJ2-7	-	CASSQVGGGEQYF	TGCGCCAGCAGCCAAGTCGGAGGGGGCGAGCAGTACTTC
many	TRBV24-1	TRBJ1-1	-	CATRPRNTEAFF	TGTGCCACCAGACCCAGGAACACTGAAGCTTTCTTT
few	TRBV10-3	TRBJ2-2	-	CAIREGPNTGELFF	TGTGCCATCAGGGAGGGTCCGAACACCGGGGAGCTGTTTTTT
many	TRBV28	TRBJ2-1	-	CASQRRAGNEQFF	TGTGCCAGTCAACGGAGGGCCGGGAATGAGCAGTTCTTC
many	TRBV7-9	TRBJ2-1	TRBD2	CASSFSGRSGEQFF	TGTGCCAGCAGCTTTAGCGGGAGGTCAGGTGAGCAGTTCTTC
-	TRBV7-2	TRBJ2-7	TRBD2	CASSPHGLAGVYEQYF	TGTGCCAGCAGTCCGCACGGACTAGCGGGTGTCTACGAGCAGTACTTC
-	TRBV14	TRBJ1-1	-	CASSQAPPHRVPEAFF	TGTGCCAGCAGCCAAGCCCCGCCTCACAGGGTCCCTGAAGCTTTCTTT
many	TRBV2	TRBJ1-4	-	CASSEGEKLFF	TGTGCCAGCAGTGAGGGCGAAAAACTGTTTTTT
-	TRBV20-1	TRBJ2-7	TRBD1	CSARQGALYEQYF	TGCAGTGCTAGACAGGGGGCCCTCTACGAGCAGTACTTC
many	TRBV5-1	TRBJ1-1	-	CASAEFTGMGAFF	TGCGCCAGCGCCGAATTTACAGGGATGGGAGCTTTCTTT
few	TRBV30	TRBJ2-7	TRBD1	CAWNPRQGAQPQVTYEQYF	TGTGCCTGGAACCCAAGACAGGGGGCCCAGCCCCAGGTCACCTACGAGCAGTACTTC
many	TRBV20-1	TRBJ2-3	-	CSARGARTATDTQYF	TGCAGTGCTAGAGGAGCCCGGACGGCCACAGATACGCAGTATTTT
-	TRBV7-3	TRBJ2-1	-	CASSPYGSYNEQFF	TGTGCCAGCAGCCCCTACGGTTCCTACAATGAGCAGTTCTTC